This T cell receptor (beta chain) was recorded in a study of lymphopenia after photon versus proton radiotherapy. In regard to this clone: Its antigen is currently unknown.

Trimming took 2 bases from V and 3 from J, leaving 11 bases between them. The CDR3 has 16 residues. Germline CDR1 is MNHEY and CDR2 is SMNVEV (reference sequence). Assay: immunoSEQ multiplex PCR; the TCRdb copy retains only in-frame clones and omits some. Of more than 45,000 clones listed, approximately 84% are singletons. Regarding the study as a whole: Proton therapy kept repertoires fairly stable, unlike photons, which gained effector/memory cells.

This receptor was obtained from a man in his 60s with pancreatic cancer. Sequences were derived from peripheral blood, sampled from a patient treated with proton-based radiotherapy. The V call is TRBV27, the J call TRBJ2-6; D possibly corresponds to TRBD2 (5 bases). CDR3 DNA sequence: TGTGCCAGCAGTTTAATCAGCGGTATTGGGGCCAACGTCCTGACTTTC. It is translated as CASSLISGIGANVLTF.